The 5 T cell receptor beta chains presented below share a single source sample, sequenced in a study of early T cells in non-severe SARS-CoV-2 infection. TCRdb recomputed calls from the 5' RACE reads with MiXCR, one row per CDR3 protein. The sample contains about 64,000 distinct CDR3 sequences, approximately 10% of which appear only once. The sequenced sample was whole blood, obtained at baseline. The receptors stem from an adult who was a healthcare worker with PCR-confirmed SARS-CoV-2 infection or an uninfected control (not recorded which).

The chain links TRBV27 to TRBJ2-1; D may be TRBD1 (5 bases). Germline CDR1 reads MNHEY; CDR2 reads SMNVEV (reference sequence). V lost 6 bases and J 9 bases, leaving 12 bases between the germline ends. The CDR3 is 12 residues long. The CDR3 loop reads CASRGPGLEQFF. CDR3 coding DNA: TGTGCCAGCAGAGGTCCAGGGCTTGAGCAGTTCTTC.

The chain employs TRBV7-9 and TRBJ1-2; no clear D gene. V shed 4 bases and J shed 1 base, with 10 bases lying between them. Germline V lookup: CDR1 SEHNR, CDR2 FQNEAQ (reference sequence). CDR3 size: 14 residues. The CDR3 DNA sequence: TGTGCCAGCAGCTCTTCCTTTCTTAACTATGGCTACACCTTC. Translated, it gives CASSSSFLNYGYTF.

The genes are TRBV18 and TRBJ2-2; D unclear. CDR1 is KGHSH, CDR2 LQKENI, per germline. There are 13 residues in the CDR3. V shed 6 bases and J shed 3 bases, with 8 bases lying between them. The CDR3 loop is CASSPKHTGELFF. The DNA of the CDR3 is TGTGCCAGCTCCCCTAAACACACCGGGGAGCTGTTTTTT.

This clonotype was counted at least ten times. The chain uses TRBV20-1 and TRBJ2-5; 8 positions match TRBD2. V lost 6 bases to trimming and J lost 0 bases; unmatched junction nucleotides: 15. The CDR3 has 17 amino acids. Germline V CDR1 and CDR2: DFQATT, SNEGSKA (reference sequence). The CDR3 DNA follows: TGCAGTGCCCAGGGGCACTGGCGGGGGGCCGACCAAGAGACCCAGTACTTC. It encodes CSAQGHWRGADQETQYF.

The chain is built from TRBV29-1 and TRBJ2-3, with TRBD2 matching 12 bases. The V and J ends lost 6 bases and 2 bases, in that order; junction bases with no gene match: 15. Germline-derived CDR1 and CDR2 are SQVTM and ANQGSEA. CDR3 length: 18 residues. The CDR3 region has the DNA TGCAGCGTGGAATGGACTAGCGGGGCCACACAACTCACAGATACGCAGTATTTT. This translates into CSVEWTSGATQLTDTQYF.